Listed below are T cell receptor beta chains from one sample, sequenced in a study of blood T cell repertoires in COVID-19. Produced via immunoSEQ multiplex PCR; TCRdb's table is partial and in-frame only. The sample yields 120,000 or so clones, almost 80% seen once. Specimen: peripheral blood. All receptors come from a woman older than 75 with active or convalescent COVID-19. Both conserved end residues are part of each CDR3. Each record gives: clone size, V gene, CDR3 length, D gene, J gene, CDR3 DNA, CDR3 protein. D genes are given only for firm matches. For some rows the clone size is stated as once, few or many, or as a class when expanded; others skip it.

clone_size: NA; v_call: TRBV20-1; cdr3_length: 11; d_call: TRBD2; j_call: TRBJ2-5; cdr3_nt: TGCAGTGCCAGGACTAGTGAGACCCAGTACTTC; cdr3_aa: CSARTSETQYF
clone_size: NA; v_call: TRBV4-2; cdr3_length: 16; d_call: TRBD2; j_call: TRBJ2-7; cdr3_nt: TGTGCCAGCAGCCAAGATCGGACTAGCGGGACCTACGAGCAGTACTTC; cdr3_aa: CASSQDRTSGTYEQYF
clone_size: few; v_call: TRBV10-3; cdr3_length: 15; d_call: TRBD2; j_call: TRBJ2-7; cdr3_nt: TGTGCCATCAGTGCCGGACTAGCGGAAAACTACGAGCAGTACTTC; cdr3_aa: CAISAGLAENYEQYF
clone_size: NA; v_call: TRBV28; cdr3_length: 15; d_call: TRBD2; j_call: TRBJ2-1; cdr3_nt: TGTGCCAGCAGTTTATATAGCGGGGAATACAATGAGCAGTTCTTC; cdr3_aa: CASSLYSGEYNEQFF
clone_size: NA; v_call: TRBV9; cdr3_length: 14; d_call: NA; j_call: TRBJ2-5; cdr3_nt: TGTGCCAGCAGCGTGAGAGGGAGTCAAGAGACCCAGTACTTC; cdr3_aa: CASSVRGSQETQYF
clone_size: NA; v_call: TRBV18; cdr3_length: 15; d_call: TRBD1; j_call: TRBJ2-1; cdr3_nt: TGTGCCAGCTCTCCAAAGATCAGGACAGGGGCCCACCTGTTCTTC; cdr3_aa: CASSPKIRTGAHLFF
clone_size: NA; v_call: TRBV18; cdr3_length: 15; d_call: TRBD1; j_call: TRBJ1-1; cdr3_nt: TGTGCCAGCTCACTAGGGACAGCGCTGAACACTGAAGCTTTCTTT; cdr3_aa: CASSLGTALNTEAFF
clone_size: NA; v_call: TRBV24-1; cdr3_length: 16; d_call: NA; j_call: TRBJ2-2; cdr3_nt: TGTGCCACCAGTGATTTCGCGGGGGCCAACACCGGGGAGCTGTTTTTT; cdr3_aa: CATSDFAGANTGELFF
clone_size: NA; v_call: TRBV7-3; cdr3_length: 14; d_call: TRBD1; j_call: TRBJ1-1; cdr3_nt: TGTGCCAGCAGCCGGGGACAGGGTGACACTGAAGCTTTCTTT; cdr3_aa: CASSRGQGDTEAFF
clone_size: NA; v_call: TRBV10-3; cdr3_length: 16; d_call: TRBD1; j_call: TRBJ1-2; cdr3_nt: TGTGCCATCAGATTATCACCGGGACAGGGGGTGGATGGCTACACCTTC; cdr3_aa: CAIRLSPGQGVDGYTF
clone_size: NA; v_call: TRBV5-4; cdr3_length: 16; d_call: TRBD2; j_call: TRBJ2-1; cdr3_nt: TGTGCCAGCAGCAGGTTAAGCGGGAGGTGGGACAATGAGCAGTTCTTC; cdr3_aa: CASSRLSGRWDNEQFF
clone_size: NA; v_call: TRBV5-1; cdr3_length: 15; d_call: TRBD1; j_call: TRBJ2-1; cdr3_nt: TGCGCCAGCAGCTCTTCCGGGACAGGGGGCGATGAGCAGTTCTTC; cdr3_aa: CASSSSGTGGDEQFF
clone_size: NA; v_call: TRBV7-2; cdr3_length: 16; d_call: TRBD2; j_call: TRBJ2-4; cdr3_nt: TGTGCCAGCAGCCCTCAGACTAGCGGGTTTGGGAACATTCAGTACTTC; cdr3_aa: CASSPQTSGFGNIQYF
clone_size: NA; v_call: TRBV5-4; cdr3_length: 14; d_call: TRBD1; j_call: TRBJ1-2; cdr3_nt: TGTGCCAGCAGCTTGGAGAACAGGGGATATGGCTACACCTTC; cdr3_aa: CASSLENRGYGYTF
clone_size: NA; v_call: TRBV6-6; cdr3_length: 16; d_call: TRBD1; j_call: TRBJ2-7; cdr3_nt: TGTGCCAGCAGTGGGACAGGGATGAGGAGCTCCTACGAGCAGTACTTC; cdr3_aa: CASSGTGMRSSYEQYF
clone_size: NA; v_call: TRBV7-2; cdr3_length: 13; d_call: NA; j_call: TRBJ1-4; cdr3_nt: TGTGCCAGCAGCCTTAGCGGCGGGGAAAAACTGTTTTTT; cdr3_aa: CASSLSGGEKLFF
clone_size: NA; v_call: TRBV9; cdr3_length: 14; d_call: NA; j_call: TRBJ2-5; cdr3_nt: TGTGCCAGCAGCGTCGAGGGGGGGCAAGAGACCCAGTACTTC; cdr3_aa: CASSVEGGQETQYF
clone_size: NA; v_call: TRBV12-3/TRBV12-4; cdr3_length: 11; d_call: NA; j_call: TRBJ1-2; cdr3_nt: TGTGCCAGCAGCAGACAGTCTGGCTACACCTTC; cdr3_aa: CASSRQSGYTF
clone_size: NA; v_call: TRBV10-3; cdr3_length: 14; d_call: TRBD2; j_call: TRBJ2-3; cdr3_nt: TGTGCCATCAGTGAAGTAGCGGGGGGAGATACGCAGTATTTT; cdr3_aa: CAISEVAGGDTQYF
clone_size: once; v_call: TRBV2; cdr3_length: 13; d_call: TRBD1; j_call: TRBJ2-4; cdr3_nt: TGTGCCAGCAGTGAGGGGACAGGGAACATTCAGTACTTC; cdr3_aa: CASSEGTGNIQYF
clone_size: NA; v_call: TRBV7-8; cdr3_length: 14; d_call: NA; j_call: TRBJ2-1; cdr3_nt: TGTGCCAGCAGCTTAGGATTTAGCGGACTAGAGCAGTTCTTC; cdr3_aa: CASSLGFSGLEQFF
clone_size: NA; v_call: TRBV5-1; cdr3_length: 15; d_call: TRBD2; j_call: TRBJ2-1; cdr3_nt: TGCGCCAGCAGCTCGATGGGACTAGCGGGCAATGAGCAGTTCTTC; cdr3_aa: CASSSMGLAGNEQFF
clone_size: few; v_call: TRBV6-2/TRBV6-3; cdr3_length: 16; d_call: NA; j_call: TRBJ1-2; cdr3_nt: TGTGCCAGCAGTCCCTTGCCCCAGGCTCTTAACTATGGCTACACCTTC; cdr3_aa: CASSPLPQALNYGYTF
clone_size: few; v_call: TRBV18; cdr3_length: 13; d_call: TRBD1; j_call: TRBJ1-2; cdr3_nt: TGTGCCAGCTCACCCGACAGGGGTGATGGCTACACCTTC; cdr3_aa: CASSPDRGDGYTF
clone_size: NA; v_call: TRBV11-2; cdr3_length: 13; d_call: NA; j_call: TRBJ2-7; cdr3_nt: TGTGCCAGCAGCCGACAGGTGTTCTACGAGCAGTACTTC; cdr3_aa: CASSRQVFYEQYF
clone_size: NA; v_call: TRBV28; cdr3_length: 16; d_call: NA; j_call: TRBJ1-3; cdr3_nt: TGTGCCAGCAGCCCAGGGGCCCCGAATTCTGGAAACACCATATATTTT; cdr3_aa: CASSPGAPNSGNTIYF
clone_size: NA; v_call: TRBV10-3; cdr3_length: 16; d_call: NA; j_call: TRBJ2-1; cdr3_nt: TGTGCCATCAGCCTAAGGGGCGGGATCGTATACAATGAGCAGTTCTTC; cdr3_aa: CAISLRGGIVYNEQFF
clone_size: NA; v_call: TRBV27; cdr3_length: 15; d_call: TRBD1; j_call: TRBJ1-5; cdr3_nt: TGTGCCAGCAGCCGAGGACAGGGGAGGTATCAGCCCCAGCATTTT; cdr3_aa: CASSRGQGRYQPQHF
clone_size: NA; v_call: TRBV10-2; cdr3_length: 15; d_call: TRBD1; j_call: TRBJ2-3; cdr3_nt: TGCGCCAGCAGCCCGGACAGGTCTCCCACAGATACGCAGTATTTT; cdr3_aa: CASSPDRSPTDTQYF
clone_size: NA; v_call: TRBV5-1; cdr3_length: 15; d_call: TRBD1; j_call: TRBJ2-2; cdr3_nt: TGCGCCAGCAGCTTGGCTGGCAGGGGGACCGGGGAGCTGTTTTTT; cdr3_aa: CASSLAGRGTGELFF
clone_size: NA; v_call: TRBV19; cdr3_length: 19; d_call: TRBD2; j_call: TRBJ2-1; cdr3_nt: TGTGCCAGTAAATTCCGCTCCAACCCTATAGCGGGAGCCTACAATGAGCAGTTCTTC; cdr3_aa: CASKFRSNPIAGAYNEQFF
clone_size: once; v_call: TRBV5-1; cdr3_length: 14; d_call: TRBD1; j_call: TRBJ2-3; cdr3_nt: TGCGCCAGCAGGGGACAGGACCGCACAGATACGCAGTATTTT; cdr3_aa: CASRGQDRTDTQYF
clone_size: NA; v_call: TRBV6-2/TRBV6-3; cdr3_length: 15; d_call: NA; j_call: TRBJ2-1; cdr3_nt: TGTGCCAGCAGTTACAGGGGCCCCGGGTGGAATGAGCAGTTCTTC; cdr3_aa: CASSYRGPGWNEQFF
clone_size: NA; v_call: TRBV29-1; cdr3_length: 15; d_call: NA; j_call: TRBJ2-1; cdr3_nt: TGCAGCGTTGACGAGACAGGACACGGCGACAATGAGCAGTTCTTC; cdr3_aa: CSVDETGHGDNEQFF
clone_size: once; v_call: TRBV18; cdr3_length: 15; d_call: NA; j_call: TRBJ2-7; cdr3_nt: TGTGCCAGCTCACGTCGGGAAGCGGTCTTGTTTGAGCAGTACTTC; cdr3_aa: CASSRREAVLFEQYF
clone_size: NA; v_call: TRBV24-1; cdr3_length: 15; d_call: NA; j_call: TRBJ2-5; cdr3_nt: TGTGCCACCAGTGATTTTCGGGGGAGCGGGGAGACCCAGTACTTC; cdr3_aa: CATSDFRGSGETQYF
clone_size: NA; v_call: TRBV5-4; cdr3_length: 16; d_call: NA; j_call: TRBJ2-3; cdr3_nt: TGTGCCAGCAGCTTGAGCCTTGGGGGCGGGACAGATACGCAGTATTTT; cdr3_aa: CASSLSLGGGTDTQYF
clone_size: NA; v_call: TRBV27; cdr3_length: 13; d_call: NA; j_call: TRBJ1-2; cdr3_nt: TGTGCCAGCAGTTTCCCGGGAGGGAGCGGCTACACCTTC; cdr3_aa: CASSFPGGSGYTF
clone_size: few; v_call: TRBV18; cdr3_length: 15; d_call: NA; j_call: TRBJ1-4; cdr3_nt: TGTGCCAGCTCACCTAGACCGAGGGGAGGGGAAAAACTGTTTTTT; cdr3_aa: CASSPRPRGGEKLFF